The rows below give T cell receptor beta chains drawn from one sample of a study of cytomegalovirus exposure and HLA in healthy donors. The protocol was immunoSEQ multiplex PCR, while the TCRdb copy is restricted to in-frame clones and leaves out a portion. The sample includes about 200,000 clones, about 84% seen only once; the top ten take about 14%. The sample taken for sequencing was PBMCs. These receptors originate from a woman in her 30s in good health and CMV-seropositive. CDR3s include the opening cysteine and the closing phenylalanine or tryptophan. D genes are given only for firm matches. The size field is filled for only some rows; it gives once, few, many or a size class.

CDR3 protein: CASSLDRETQYF
CDR3 DNA: TGCGCCAGCAGCTTGGATCGGGAGACCCAGTACTTC
D gene: -
clone size: -
J gene: TRBJ2-5
V gene: TRBV5-1

CDR3 protein: CASSQDRSEKLFF
CDR3 DNA: TGCGCCAGCAGCCAAGATCGGAGTGAAAAACTGTTTTTT
D gene: -
clone size: -
J gene: TRBJ1-4
V gene: TRBV4-3

CDR3 protein: CASSPLGRAVDTQYF
CDR3 DNA: TGTGCCAGCAGCCCCCTAGGGAGGGCGGTGGATACGCAGTATTTT
D gene: TRBD2
clone size: -
J gene: TRBJ2-3
V gene: TRBV7-3

CDR3 protein: CASSLTGFNQPQHF
CDR3 DNA: TGTGCCAGCAGCTTGACAGGGTTCAATCAGCCCCAGCATTTT
D gene: -
clone size: -
J gene: TRBJ1-5
V gene: TRBV5-6

CDR3 protein: CAWRTSGVETQYF
CDR3 DNA: TGTGCCTGGAGAACTAGCGGGGTAGAGACCCAGTACTTC
D gene: TRBD2
clone size: -
J gene: TRBJ2-5
V gene: TRBV30

CDR3 protein: CASAPGQGEGDTQYF
CDR3 DNA: TGTGCCAGCGCCCCGGGACAGGGGGAGGGAGATACGCAGTATTTT
D gene: TRBD1
clone size: -
J gene: TRBJ2-3
V gene: TRBV5-4

CDR3 protein: CASSLWTGGTDTQYF
CDR3 DNA: TGTGCCAGCAGTTTATGGACAGGGGGAACAGATACGCAGTATTTT
D gene: TRBD1
clone size: -
J gene: TRBJ2-3
V gene: TRBV28

CDR3 protein: CASSRTGTNGYTF
CDR3 DNA: TGTGCCAGCAGCCGTACAGGGACGAATGGCTACACCTTC
D gene: -
clone size: -
J gene: TRBJ1-2
V gene: TRBV11-2

CDR3 protein: CASGIIRGNTEAFF
CDR3 DNA: TGTGCCAGCGGAATCATCAGGGGGAACACTGAAGCTTTCTTT
D gene: -
clone size: -
J gene: TRBJ1-1
V gene: TRBV28

CDR3 protein: CASSLKGTSGKNEQFF
CDR3 DNA: TGTGCCAGCAGCTTGAAGGGGACTAGCGGGAAAAATGAGCAGTTCTTC
D gene: TRBD2
clone size: -
J gene: TRBJ2-1
V gene: TRBV7-2

CDR3 protein: CASSLSGGGGTDTQYF
CDR3 DNA: TGTGCCAGCAGTTTATCAGGGGGGGGTGGCACAGATACGCAGTATTTT
D gene: -
clone size: few
J gene: TRBJ2-3
V gene: TRBV27

CDR3 protein: CASSMKTENNSPLHF
CDR3 DNA: TGTGCCAGCTCAATGAAGACAGAAAATAATTCACCCCTCCACTTT
D gene: -
clone size: -
J gene: TRBJ1-6
V gene: TRBV18

CDR3 protein: CASSLVAGGTYEQYF
CDR3 DNA: TGTGCCAGCAGCTTAGTAGCGGGAGGGACCTACGAGCAGTACTTC
D gene: TRBD2
clone size: -
J gene: TRBJ2-7
V gene: TRBV7-2

CDR3 protein: CASSLAGGTGELFF
CDR3 DNA: TGCGCCAGCAGCTTGGCAGGGGGCACCGGGGAGCTGTTTTTT
D gene: TRBD1
clone size: -
J gene: TRBJ2-2
V gene: TRBV5-1

CDR3 protein: CASSLGHQNSPSTDTQYF
CDR3 DNA: TGTGCCAGCAGCTTGGGACACCAAAATTCACCTAGCACAGATACGCAGTATTTT
D gene: -
clone size: -
J gene: TRBJ2-3
V gene: TRBV11-3

CDR3 protein: CASSGGLNSPLHF
CDR3 DNA: TGTGCCAGCAGCGGGGGGCTGAATTCACCCCTCCACTTT
D gene: -
clone size: few
J gene: TRBJ1-6
V gene: TRBV6-5

CDR3 protein: CASSLGQGGNQPQHF
CDR3 DNA: TGTGCCAGCAGCTTGGGACAGGGTGGTAATCAGCCCCAGCATTTT
D gene: TRBD1
clone size: -
J gene: TRBJ1-5
V gene: TRBV11-2

CDR3 protein: CASKRSTDTQYF
CDR3 DNA: TGTGCCAGCAAGAGGAGCACAGATACGCAGTATTTT
D gene: -
clone size: -
J gene: TRBJ2-3
V gene: TRBV2

CDR3 protein: CASKGHLRNTIYF
CDR3 DNA: TGTGCCAGCAAGGGACACCTTAGAAACACCATATATTTT
D gene: -
clone size: few
J gene: TRBJ1-3
V gene: TRBV28

CDR3 protein: CASSQGRGDQPQHF
CDR3 DNA: TGCGCCAGCAGCCAAGGCAGGGGGGATCAGCCCCAGCATTTT
D gene: TRBD1
clone size: few
J gene: TRBJ1-5
V gene: TRBV4-1

CDR3 protein: CASSFSGVGANVLTF
CDR3 DNA: TGTGCCAGCAGTTTTTCAGGGGTGGGGGCCAACGTCCTGACTTTC
D gene: -
clone size: -
J gene: TRBJ2-6
V gene: TRBV27

CDR3 protein: CAWSWQISNEQFF
CDR3 DNA: TGTGCCTGGAGTTGGCAAATCAGCAATGAGCAGTTCTTC
D gene: -
clone size: -
J gene: TRBJ2-1
V gene: TRBV30

CDR3 protein: CASSKVLYRAGVNTEAFF
CDR3 DNA: TGTGCCAGCAGCAAAGTGCTTTACAGGGCAGGGGTGAACACTGAAGCTTTCTTT
D gene: -
clone size: -
J gene: TRBJ1-1
V gene: TRBV21-1

CDR3 protein: CASSSSKGDYSNQPQHF
CDR3 DNA: TGTGCCAGCAGCTCCTCCAAGGGGGATTATAGCAATCAGCCCCAGCATTTT
D gene: -
clone size: -
J gene: TRBJ1-5
V gene: TRBV7-9

CDR3 protein: CASSQAYGSYEQYF
CDR3 DNA: TGCGCCAGCAGCCAAGCGTATGGGTCCTACGAGCAGTACTTC
D gene: -
clone size: -
J gene: TRBJ2-7
V gene: TRBV7-9

CDR3 protein: CASSPAGPAELYF
CDR3 DNA: TGCGCCAGCAGCCCCGCAGGGCCGGCCGAGCTCTACTTC
D gene: -
clone size: -
J gene: TRBJ2-7
V gene: TRBV4-1

CDR3 protein: CASSFEGETQYF
CDR3 DNA: TGTGCCAGCAGTTTTGAGGGAGAGACCCAGTACTTC
D gene: -
clone size: -
J gene: TRBJ2-5
V gene: TRBV27

CDR3 protein: CSSRLVSGLNTEAFF
CDR3 DNA: TGTTCCAGCAGGTTAGTGTCGGGATTGAACACTGAAGCTTTCTTT
D gene: -
clone size: -
J gene: TRBJ1-1
V gene: TRBV7-9

CDR3 protein: CASSLSGGTGLTDTQYF
CDR3 DNA: TGTGCCAGCAGTTTATCGGGCGGGACAGGCCTCACAGATACGCAGTATTTT
D gene: TRBD1
clone size: -
J gene: TRBJ2-3
V gene: TRBV27

CDR3 protein: CASSFTQGGGYTF
CDR3 DNA: TGTGCCAGCAGCTTTACTCAGGGGGGTGGCTACACCTTC
D gene: TRBD1
clone size: few
J gene: TRBJ1-2
V gene: TRBV7-9

CDR3 protein: CASSERGVGGSRELFF
CDR3 DNA: TGTGCCAGCAGTGAGAGAGGGGTGGGAGGGAGCAGGGAGCTGTTTTTT
D gene: TRBD2
clone size: once
J gene: TRBJ2-2
V gene: TRBV6-1

CDR3 protein: CASSLDRTGYGYTF
CDR3 DNA: TGTGCCAGCTCACTCGACAGGACGGGGTATGGCTACACCTTC
D gene: -
clone size: -
J gene: TRBJ1-2
V gene: TRBV18

CDR3 protein: CASSEVRVLNQPQHF
CDR3 DNA: TGTGCCAGCAGTGAGGTCAGGGTCCTCAATCAGCCCCAGCATTTT
D gene: -
clone size: -
J gene: TRBJ1-5
V gene: TRBV6-1

CDR3 protein: CASSRNGVGSEKLFF
CDR3 DNA: TGTGCCAGCAGCCGCAATGGGGTCGGGAGTGAAAAACTGTTTTTT
D gene: -
clone size: -
J gene: TRBJ1-4
V gene: TRBV7-6

CDR3 protein: CSVDSGYTEAFF
CDR3 DNA: TGCAGCGTTGATTCGGGGTATACTGAAGCTTTCTTT
D gene: -
clone size: -
J gene: TRBJ1-1
V gene: TRBV29-1

CDR3 protein: CASSLAPTSGGIAYNEQFF
CDR3 DNA: TGCGCCAGCAGCTTGGCGCCTACTAGCGGGGGCATTGCCTACAATGAGCAGTTCTTC
D gene: TRBD2
clone size: few
J gene: TRBJ2-1
V gene: TRBV5-1